This TCR beta chain was found in a study of beta chain features in type 1 diabetes. The CDR3 is 16 amino acids. CDR1 SGHRS and CDR2 YFSETQ come from the germline V gene. V gave up 0 bases and J gave up 7 bases; unmatched junction bases: 10. Every isolated RNA sample was fully reverse transcribed, so sequencing captured expressed TCRB transcripts. Clones were sequenced by immunoSEQ multiplex PCR, and TCRdb holds only the in-frame ones, with some missing. There are over 15,000 clones in the sample; 45% to 55% occur only once, and approximately 0.46% lies in the top ten. This TCR came from a woman aged 18 to 35 in good health. The chain employs TRBV5-1 and TRBJ2-1, with 7 bases fitting TRBD2. The sequenced sample consisted of stem cell memory CD4+ T cells from blood. CDR3 region: CASSLELAVRWNEQFF. CDR3 in DNA: TGCGCCAGCAGCTTGGAGCTAGCGGTTCGTTGGAATGAGCAGTTCTTC.